Below, 6 T cell receptor beta chains from the same sample are listed, as sequenced in a study of response to subunit inactivated influenza vaccine. TCRdb itself ran the RT-PCR reads through MiXCR, one entry per CDR3 protein. The sample carries approximately 680,000 distinct CDR3 sequences, 15% to 18% recorded once. The sample was PBMCs from blood, taken roughly 13 days after vaccination. These receptors all stem from a middle-aged man who received an inactivated influenza vaccine.

This clonotype was recorded at least ten times. The chain recombines TRBV5-5 with TRBJ2-7; 10 positions agree with TRBD2. From germline, CDR1 is SGHKS and CDR2 YYEKEE (reference sequence). V gave up 1 base and J gave up 2 bases; unmatched junction bases: 3. The CDR3 loop spans 15 amino acids. CDR3 nucleotide sequence: TGTGCCAGCAGCTTGATAGCGGGAGGAACCTACGAGCAGTACTTC. It translates to CASSLIAGGTYEQYF.

This clonotype was observed a few times. The V and J genes are TRBV2 and TRBJ2-6, with D perhaps given as TRBD1 or TRBD2 (5 bases each). The CDR3 spans 18 residues. Germline lookup yields CDR1 SNHLY and CDR2 FYNNEI. The V and J ends lost 6 bases and 0 bases respectively, with 18 bases between them. CDR3 coding DNA: TGTGCCAGCAGAGACCCGGGGCCCCTCCGCTCTGGGGCCAACGTCCTGACTTTC. This encodes CASRDPGPLRSGANVLTF.

CDR3 DNA sequence: TGCGCCAGCAGCTTGGGGGCGGAAATTACCTACGAGCAGTACTTC. Its translation is CASSLGAEITYEQYF. The chain recombines TRBV5-1 with TRBJ2-7, with D unclear. Looked up from germline, CDR1 is SGHRS and CDR2 is YFSETQ. The V and J ends lost 0 bases and 2 bases respectively, with 12 bases between them. The CDR3 is made up of 15 amino acids.

This clonotype was counted a single time. This chain connects TRBV2 to TRBJ2-3; D possibly corresponds to TRBD2 (6 bases). In germline, CDR1 is SNHLY, CDR2 FYNNEI. CDR3 size: 14 residues. Trimming shortened V by 7 bases and J by 5 bases, and 16 bases separated the two germline ends. CDR3 region: CASTGTLSLDTQYF. Written as DNA, the CDR3 is TGTGCCAGCACCGGGACTCTTTCTTTAGATACGCAGTATTTT.

This clonotype was picked up one time. V and J are TRBV12-3 or TRBV12-4 and TRBJ2-7; 10 nucleotides line up with TRBD1. The V and J ends lost 1 base and 2 bases, in that order; junction bases with no gene match: 5. The CDR3 consists of 16 residues. The CDR3 loop is CASSLGRGQGPYEQYF. The CDR3, as DNA: TGTGCCAGCAGTTTAGGGAGGGGACAGGGGCCCTACGAGCAGTACTTC.

This CDR3 reads CASRRQGRGTEAFF. For the CDR3, the DNA is TGTGCCAGCAGACGACAGGGAAGGGGGACTGAAGCTTTCTTT. The chain has TRBV6-2 or TRBV6-3 and TRBJ1-1; 7 positions agree with TRBD1. V was pared by 6 bases and J by 5 bases, with 9 bases of the junction left unmatched. The germline CDR1 and CDR2 sequences are MNHEY and SVGEGT. This CDR3 is built from 14 residues.